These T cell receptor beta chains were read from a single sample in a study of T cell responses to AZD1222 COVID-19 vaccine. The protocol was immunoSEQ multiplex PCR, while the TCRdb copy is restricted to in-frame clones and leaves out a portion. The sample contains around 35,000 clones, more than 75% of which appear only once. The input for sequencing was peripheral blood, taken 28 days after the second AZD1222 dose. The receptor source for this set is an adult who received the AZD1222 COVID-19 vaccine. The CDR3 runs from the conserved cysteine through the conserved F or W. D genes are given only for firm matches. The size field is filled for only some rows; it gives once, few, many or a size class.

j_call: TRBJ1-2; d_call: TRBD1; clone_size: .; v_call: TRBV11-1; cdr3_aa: CASSFRGQADGYTF; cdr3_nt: TGTGCCAGCAGCTTCAGGGGGCAGGCGGATGGCTACACCTTC
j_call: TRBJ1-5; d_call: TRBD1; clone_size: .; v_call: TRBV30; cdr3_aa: CAWSSRGDQPQHF; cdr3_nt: TGTGCCTGGAGCAGCAGGGGGGATCAGCCCCAGCATTTT
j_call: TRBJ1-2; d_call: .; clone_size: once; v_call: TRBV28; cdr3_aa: CASSPGTAFTQANYGYTF; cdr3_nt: TGTGCCAGCAGTCCCGGGACGGCGTTCACCCAAGCTAACTATGGCTACACCTTC
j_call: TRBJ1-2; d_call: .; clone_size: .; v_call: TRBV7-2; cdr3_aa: CASSLKWDGYTF; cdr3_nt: TGTGCCAGCAGCTTAAAATGGGACGGCTACACCTTC
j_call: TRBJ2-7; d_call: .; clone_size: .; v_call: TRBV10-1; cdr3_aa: CASSEVSAGEQYF; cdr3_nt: TGCGCCAGCAGTGAGGTATCCGCCGGCGAGCAGTACTTC
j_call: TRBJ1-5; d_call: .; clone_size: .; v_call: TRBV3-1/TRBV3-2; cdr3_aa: CASSRSIQGNQPQHF; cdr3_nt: TGTGCCAGCAGCCGATCCATACAGGGTAATCAGCCCCAGCATTTT
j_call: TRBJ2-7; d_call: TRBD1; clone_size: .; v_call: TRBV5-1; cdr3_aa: CASSPYSRDRALTTYEQYF; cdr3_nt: TGCGCCAGCAGCCCATACTCCCGGGACAGAGCTCTAACTACCTACGAGCAGTACTTC
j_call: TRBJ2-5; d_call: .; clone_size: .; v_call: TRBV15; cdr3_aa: CATSRDRRETQYF; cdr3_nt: TGTGCCACCAGCAGAGATCGTCGTGAGACCCAGTACTTC
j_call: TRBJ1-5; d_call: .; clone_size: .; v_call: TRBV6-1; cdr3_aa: CASSELTANSNQPQHF; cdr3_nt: TGTGCCAGCAGTGAACTTACAGCAAATAGCAATCAGCCCCAGCATTTT
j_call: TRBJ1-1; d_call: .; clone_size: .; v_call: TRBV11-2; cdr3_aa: CASSSVDGAKAFF; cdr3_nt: TGTGCCAGCAGCTCAGTTGACGGGGCCAAAGCTTTCTTT